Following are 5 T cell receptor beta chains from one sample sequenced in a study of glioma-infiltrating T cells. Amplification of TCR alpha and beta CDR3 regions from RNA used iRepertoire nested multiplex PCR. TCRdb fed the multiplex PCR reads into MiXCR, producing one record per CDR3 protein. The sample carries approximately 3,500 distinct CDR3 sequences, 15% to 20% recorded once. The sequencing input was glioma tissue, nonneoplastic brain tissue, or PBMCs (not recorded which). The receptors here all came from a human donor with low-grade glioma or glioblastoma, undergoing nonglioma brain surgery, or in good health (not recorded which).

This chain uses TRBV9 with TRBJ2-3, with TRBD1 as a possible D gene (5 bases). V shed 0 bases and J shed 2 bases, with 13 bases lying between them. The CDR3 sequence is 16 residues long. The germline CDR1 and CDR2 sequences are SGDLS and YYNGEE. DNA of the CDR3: TGTGCCAGCAGCGTAGGTGAAGGGGCGTCCACAGATACGCAGTATTTT. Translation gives CASSVGEGASTDTQYF.

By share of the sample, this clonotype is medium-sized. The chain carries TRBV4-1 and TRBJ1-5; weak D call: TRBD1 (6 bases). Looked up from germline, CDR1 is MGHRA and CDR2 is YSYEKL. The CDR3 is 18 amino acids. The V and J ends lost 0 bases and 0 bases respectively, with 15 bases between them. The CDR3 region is CASSQDLPQGNSNQPQHF. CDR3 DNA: TGCGCCAGCAGCCAAGATCTGCCCCAGGGGAATAGCAATCAGCCCCAGCATTTT.

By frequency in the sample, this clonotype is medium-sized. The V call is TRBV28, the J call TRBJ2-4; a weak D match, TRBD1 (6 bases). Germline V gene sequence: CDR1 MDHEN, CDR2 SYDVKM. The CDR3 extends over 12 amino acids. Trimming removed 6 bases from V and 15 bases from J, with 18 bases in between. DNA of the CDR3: TGTGCCAGCAGCCACGACAGGTGGGGGAGGTACTTC. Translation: CASSHDRWGRYF.

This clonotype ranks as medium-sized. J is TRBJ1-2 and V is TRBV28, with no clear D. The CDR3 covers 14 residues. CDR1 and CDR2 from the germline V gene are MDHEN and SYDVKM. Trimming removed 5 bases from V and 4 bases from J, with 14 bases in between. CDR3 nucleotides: TGTGCCAGCAGTCTGGAGACAAACTTCTATGGCTACACCTTC. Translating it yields CASSLETNFYGYTF.

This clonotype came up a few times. The CDR3 loop is CASSIPDRMNNEQFF. CDR3 in DNA: TGTGCCAGTAGTATCCCCGACAGGATGAACAATGAGCAGTTCTTC. The V and J genes are TRBV19 and TRBJ2-1; possible D gene TRBD1, 6 bases. Trimming stripped 3 bases from V and 5 bases from J, with 14 bases between. Germline CDR1 and CDR2: LNHDA and SQIVND (reference sequence). The CDR3 sequence is 15 residues long.